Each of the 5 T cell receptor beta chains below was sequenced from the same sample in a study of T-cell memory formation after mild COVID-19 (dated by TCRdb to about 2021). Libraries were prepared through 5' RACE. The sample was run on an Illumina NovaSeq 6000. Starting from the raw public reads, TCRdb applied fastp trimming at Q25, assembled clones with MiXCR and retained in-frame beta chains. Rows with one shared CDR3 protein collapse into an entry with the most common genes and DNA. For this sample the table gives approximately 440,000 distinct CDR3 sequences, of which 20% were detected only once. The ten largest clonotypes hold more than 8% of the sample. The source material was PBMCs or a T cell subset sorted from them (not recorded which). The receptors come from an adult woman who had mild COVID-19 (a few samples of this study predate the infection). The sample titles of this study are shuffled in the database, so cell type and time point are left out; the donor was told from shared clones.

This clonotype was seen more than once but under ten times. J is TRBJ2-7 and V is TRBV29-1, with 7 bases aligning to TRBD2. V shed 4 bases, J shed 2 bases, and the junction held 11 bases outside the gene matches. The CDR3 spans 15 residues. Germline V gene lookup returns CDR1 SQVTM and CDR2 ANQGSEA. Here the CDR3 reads CSVGSRGTVTYEQYF. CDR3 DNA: TGCAGCGTTGGATCGCGGGGGACTGTCACCTACGAGCAGTACTTC.

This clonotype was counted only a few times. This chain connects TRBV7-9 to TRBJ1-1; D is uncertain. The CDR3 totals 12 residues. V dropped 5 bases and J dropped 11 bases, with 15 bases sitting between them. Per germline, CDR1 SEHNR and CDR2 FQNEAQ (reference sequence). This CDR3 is CASSLNGDGAFF. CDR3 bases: TGTGCCAGCAGCCTCAACGGAGACGGGGCTTTCTTT.

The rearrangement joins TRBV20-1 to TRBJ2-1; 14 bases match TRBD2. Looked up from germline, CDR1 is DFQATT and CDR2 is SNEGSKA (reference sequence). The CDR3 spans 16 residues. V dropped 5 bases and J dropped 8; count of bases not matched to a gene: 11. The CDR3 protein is CSARQGLAGGGDEQFF. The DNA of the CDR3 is TGCAGTGCTCGACAAGGACTAGCGGGAGGCGGGGATGAGCAGTTCTTC.

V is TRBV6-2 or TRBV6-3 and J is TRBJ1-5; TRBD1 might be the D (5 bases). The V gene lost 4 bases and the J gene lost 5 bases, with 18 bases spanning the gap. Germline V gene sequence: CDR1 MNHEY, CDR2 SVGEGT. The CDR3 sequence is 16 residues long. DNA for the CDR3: TGTGCCAGCAGTTTCGACACCACCTTGGGGGATCAGCCCCAGCATTTT. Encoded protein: CASSFDTTLGDQPQHF.

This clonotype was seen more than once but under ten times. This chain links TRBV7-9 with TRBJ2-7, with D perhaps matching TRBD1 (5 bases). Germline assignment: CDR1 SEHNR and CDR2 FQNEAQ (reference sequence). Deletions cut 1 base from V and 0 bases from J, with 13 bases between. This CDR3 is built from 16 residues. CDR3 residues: CASSLVMDTNSYEQYF. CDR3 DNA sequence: TGTGCCAGCAGCTTAGTGATGGACACTAACTCCTACGAGCAGTACTTC.